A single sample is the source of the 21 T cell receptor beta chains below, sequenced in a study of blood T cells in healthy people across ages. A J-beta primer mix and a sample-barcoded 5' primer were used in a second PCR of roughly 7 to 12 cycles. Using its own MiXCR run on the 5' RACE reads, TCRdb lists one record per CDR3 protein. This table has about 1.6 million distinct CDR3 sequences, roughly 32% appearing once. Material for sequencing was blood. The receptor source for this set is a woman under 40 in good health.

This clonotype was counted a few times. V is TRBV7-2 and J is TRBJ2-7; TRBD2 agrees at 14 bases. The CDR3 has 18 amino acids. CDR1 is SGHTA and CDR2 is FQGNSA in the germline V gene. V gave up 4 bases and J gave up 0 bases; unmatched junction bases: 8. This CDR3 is CASSSGLAGGSSSYEQYF. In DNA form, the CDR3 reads TGTGCCAGCAGCTCAGGACTAGCGGGGGGTTCCAGCTCCTACGAGCAGTACTTC.

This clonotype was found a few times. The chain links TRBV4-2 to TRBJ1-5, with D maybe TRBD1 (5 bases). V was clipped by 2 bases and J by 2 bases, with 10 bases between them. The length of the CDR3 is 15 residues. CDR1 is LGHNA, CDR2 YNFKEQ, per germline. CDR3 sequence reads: CASSQTGTRNQPQHF. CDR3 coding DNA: TGTGCCAGCAGCCAAACCGGGACGCGCAATCAGCCCCAGCATTTT.

CDR3 DNA: TGTGCCAGCAGATCAGGGGCCAGTGAGCAGTACTTC. This translates into CASRSGASEQYF. The rearrangement uses TRBV2 and TRBJ2-5, with a weak D call TRBD1 (6 bases). The CDR3 sequence is 12 residues long. CDR1 SNHLY and CDR2 FYNNEI come from the germline V gene. The V end lost 6 bases, the J end lost 11 bases, and 16 bases lay between the germline ends.

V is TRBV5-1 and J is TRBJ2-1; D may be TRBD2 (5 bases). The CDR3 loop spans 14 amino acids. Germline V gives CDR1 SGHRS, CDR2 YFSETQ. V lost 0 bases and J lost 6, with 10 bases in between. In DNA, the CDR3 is TGCGCCAGCAGCTTGGCCGCGGGCGGCAATGAGCAGTTCTTC. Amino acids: CASSLAAGGNEQFF.

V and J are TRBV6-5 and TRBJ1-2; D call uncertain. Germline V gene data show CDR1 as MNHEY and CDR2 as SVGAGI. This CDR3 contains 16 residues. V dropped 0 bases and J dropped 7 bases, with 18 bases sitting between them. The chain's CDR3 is CASSYSILPAVGGYTF. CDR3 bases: TGTGCCAGCAGTTACTCGATACTCCCGGCGGTTGGTGGCTACACCTTC.

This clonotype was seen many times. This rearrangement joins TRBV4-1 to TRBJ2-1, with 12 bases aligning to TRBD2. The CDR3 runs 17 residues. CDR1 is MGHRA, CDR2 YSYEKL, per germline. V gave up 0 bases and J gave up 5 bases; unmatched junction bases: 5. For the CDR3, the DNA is TGCGCCAGCAGCCAAGAGGGGTCTAGCGGGGGGGACAATGAGCAGTTCTTC. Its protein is CASSQEGSSGGDNEQFF.

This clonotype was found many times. CDR3 region: CASSFAGSTDTQYF. The CDR3 nucleotides are TGCGCCAGCAGCTTCGCGGGGAGCACAGATACGCAGTATTTT. The V and J genes are TRBV5-1 and TRBJ2-3; weak D call: TRBD2 (6 bases). V lost 2 bases to trimming and J lost 0 bases, with 7 bases between them. From germline, CDR1 is SGHRS and CDR2 YFSETQ. The CDR3 has 14 residues.

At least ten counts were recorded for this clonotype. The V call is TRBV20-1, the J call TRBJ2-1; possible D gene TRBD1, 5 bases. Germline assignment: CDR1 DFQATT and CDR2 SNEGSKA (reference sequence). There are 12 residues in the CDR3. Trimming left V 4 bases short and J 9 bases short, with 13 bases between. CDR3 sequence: CSAMDKVGEQFF. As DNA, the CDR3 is TGCAGTGCTATGGACAAAGTGGGTGAGCAGTTCTTC.

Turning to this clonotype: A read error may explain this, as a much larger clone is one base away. The CDR3 bases are TGCAGCGTTGAAGAACAGTTTGAGCAGTTCTTC. Translating gives CSVEEQFEQFF. The V and J genes are TRBV29-1 and TRBJ2-1; D is unresolved. Germline V gene data show CDR1 as SQVTM and CDR2 as ANQGSEA. Trimming took off 0 bases at V and 9 bases at J, with 6 bases between the two ends. The CDR3 spans 11 residues.

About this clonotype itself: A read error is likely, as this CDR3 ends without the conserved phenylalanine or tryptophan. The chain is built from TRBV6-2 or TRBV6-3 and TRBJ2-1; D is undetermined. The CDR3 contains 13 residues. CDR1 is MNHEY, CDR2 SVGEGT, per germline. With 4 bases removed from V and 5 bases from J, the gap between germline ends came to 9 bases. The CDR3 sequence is CASSFPGNNEQFL. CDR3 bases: TGTGCCAGCAGTTTCCCGGGTAACAATGAGCAGTTCTTA.

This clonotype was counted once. CDR3 amino acids: CSARVQDSNQPQHF. The CDR3 DNA reads as TGCAGTGCTAGAGTACAGGATAGCAATCAGCCCCAGCATTTT. This chain uses TRBV20-1 with TRBJ1-5, with D perhaps TRBD1 (5 bases). This CDR3 has 14 residues. Germline CDR1 is DFQATT and CDR2 is SNEGSKA (reference sequence). The germline V and J ends were trimmed by 1 base and 0 bases, with 7 bases remaining between them.

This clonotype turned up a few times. The CDR3 reads CASTVEAPVLESSYNEQFF. DNA for the CDR3: TGTGCCAGCACGGTCGAGGCTCCAGTCCTTGAATCCTCCTACAATGAGCAGTTCTTC. The rearrangement joins TRBV2 to TRBJ2-1, with unresolved D. V was pared by 7 bases and J by 0 bases, with 25 bases between. CDR1 is SNHLY and CDR2 is FYNNEI in the germline V gene. CDR3 length: 19 amino acids.

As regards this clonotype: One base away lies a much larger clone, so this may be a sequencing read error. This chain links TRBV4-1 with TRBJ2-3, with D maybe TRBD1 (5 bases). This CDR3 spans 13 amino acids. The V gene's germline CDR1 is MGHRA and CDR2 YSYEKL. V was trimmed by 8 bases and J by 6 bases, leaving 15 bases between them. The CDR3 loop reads CASSGARWDTQYF. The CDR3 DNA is TGCGCCAGCTCTGGGGCCCGATGGGATACGCAGTATTTT.

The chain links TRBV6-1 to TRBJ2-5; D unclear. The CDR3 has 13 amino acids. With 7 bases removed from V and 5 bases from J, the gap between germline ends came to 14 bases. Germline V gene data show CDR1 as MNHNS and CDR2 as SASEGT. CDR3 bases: TGTGCCAGCATCCCTCTTGGAGAGGAGACCCAGTACTTC. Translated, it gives CASIPLGEETQYF.

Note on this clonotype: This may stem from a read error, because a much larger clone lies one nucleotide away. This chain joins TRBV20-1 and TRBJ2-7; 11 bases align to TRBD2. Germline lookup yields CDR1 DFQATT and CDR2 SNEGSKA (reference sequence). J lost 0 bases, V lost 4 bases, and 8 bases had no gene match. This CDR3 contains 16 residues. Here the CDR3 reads CSATPGLADSSYEQYF. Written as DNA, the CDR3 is TGCAGTGCTACACCGGGACTAGCGGACTCCTCCTACGAGCAGTACTTC.

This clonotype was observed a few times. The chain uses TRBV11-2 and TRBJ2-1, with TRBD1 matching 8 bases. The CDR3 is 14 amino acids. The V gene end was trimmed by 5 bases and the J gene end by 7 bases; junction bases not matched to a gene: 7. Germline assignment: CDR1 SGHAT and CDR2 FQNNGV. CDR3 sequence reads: CASSIGQGTNEQFF. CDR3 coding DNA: TGTGCCAGCAGCATCGGACAGGGAACGAATGAGCAGTTCTTC.

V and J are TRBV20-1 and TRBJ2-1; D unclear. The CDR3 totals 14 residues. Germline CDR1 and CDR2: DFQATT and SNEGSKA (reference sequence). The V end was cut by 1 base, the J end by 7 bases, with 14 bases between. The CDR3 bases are TGCAGTGCTAGAGCCACCCGGGTGGGAAATGAGCAGTTCTTC. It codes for CSARATRVGNEQFF.

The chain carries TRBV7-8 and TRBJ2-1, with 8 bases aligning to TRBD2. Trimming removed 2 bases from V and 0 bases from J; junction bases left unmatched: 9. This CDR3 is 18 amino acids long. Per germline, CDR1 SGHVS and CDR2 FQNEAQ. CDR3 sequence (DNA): TGTGCCAGCAGCTTACTGCCACGCGGGGGGTACTCCTACAATGAGCAGTTCTTC. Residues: CASSLLPRGGYSYNEQFF. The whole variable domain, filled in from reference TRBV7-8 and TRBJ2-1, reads GAGVSQSPRYKVAKRGQDVALRCDPISGHVSLFWYQQALGQGPEFLTYFQNEAQLDKSGLPSDRFFAERPEGSVSTLKIQRTQQEDSAVYLCASSLLPRGGYSYNEQFFGPGTRLTVL.

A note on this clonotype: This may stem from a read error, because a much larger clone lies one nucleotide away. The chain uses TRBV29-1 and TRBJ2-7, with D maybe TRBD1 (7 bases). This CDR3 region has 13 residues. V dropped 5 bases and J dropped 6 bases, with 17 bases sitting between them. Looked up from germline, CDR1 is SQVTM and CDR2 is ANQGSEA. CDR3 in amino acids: CSVLTTGRGEQYF. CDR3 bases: TGCAGCGTTCTCACGACAGGGCGGGGCGAGCAGTACTTC.

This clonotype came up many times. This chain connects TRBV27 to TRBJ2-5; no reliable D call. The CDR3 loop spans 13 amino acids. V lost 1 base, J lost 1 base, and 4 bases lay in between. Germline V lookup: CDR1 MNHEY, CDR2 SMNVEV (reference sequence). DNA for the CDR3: TGTGCCAGCAGTTTATACAGCCAAGAGACCCAGTACTTC. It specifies CASSLYSQETQYF.

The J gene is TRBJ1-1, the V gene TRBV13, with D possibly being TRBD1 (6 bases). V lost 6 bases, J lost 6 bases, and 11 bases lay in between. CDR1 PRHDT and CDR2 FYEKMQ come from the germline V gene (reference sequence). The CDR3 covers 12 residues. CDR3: CASREGVSEAFF. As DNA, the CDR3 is TGTGCCAGCAGGGAGGGGGTCTCTGAAGCTTTCTTT. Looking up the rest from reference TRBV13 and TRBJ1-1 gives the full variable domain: AAGVIQSPRHLIKEKRETATLKCYPIPRHDTVYWYQQGPGQDPQFLISFYEKMQSDKGSIPDRFSAQQFSDYHSELNMSSLELGDSALYFCASREGVSEAFFGQGTRLTVV.